This record concerns one TCR beta chain sequence. This CDR3 has 11 residues. Germline assignment: CDR1 SQVTM and CDR2 ANQGSEA. The V end was cut by 4 bases, the J end by 15 bases, with 16 bases between. The source of the sample is a study of T cell responses to AZD1222 COVID-19 vaccine. Libraries were prepared by immunoSEQ multiplex PCR; TCRdb keeps only in-frame clonotypes and omits some of them. This sample has about 150,000 clones, with over 75% found just once. The chain has TRBV29-1 and TRBJ2-4; perhaps TRBD1 as D (6 bases). The source was peripheral blood, collected on day 0 of AZD1222 vaccination. The TCR was taken from an adult in good health. This CDR3 reads CSVGDHTGMYF. The CDR3 nucleotides are TGCAGCGTTGGCGACCATACAGGGATGTACTTC.